The next 29 T cell receptor beta chains were all read from a single sample in a study of Graves' ophthalmopathy and Graves' hyperthyroidism. From RNA, the CDR3 regions of TCR beta chains were amplified and sequenced. Second-round multiplex PCR came after a first-round RT-PCR that employed HTBI primers. In TCRdb, the multiplex PCR reads were re-called with MiXCR into one record per CDR3 protein. Of approximately 700,000 distinct CDR3 sequences listed, approximately 40% are singletons. Sequenced input: peripheral blood. Every receptor here comes from an adult man with Graves' ophthalmopathy.

The V call is TRBV20-1, the J call TRBJ2-5; maybe TRBD2 (5 bases). Trimming shortened V by 0 bases and J by 5 bases, and 16 bases separated the two germline ends. Germline loops: CDR1 DFQATT, CDR2 SNEGSKA (reference sequence). The CDR3 is made up of 15 amino acids. The CDR3 is CSARDDRGRRETQYF. CDR3 DNA sequence: TGCAGTGCTAGAGACGACCGCGGGCGGAGGGAGACCCAGTACTTC.

Points on this clonotype: With a much larger clone just one base away, this may be a read error. The V call is TRBV29-1, the J call TRBJ2-7; 7 nucleotides line up with TRBD1. Germline CDR1 SQVTM, CDR2 ANQGSEA. The CDR3 runs 15 residues. The CDR3, as DNA: TGCAGCGTTGAAGACCCCGGGACAGCCAACTACGAGCAGCACTTC. This codes for CSVEDPGTANYEQHF.

The chain is built from TRBV10-3 and TRBJ1-2; perhaps TRBD1 as D (5 bases). This CDR3 spans 14 amino acids. Germline CDR1 ENHRY, CDR2 SYGVKD. Trimming cost V 11 bases and J 0 bases, with 16 bases left between them. This CDR3 reads CASQTGGSNYGYTF. CDR3 nucleotide sequence: TGTGCCTCCCAAACCGGGGGATCTAACTATGGCTACACCTTC.

This clonotype turned up a few times. The rearrangement links TRBV2 to TRBJ2-3; the match to TRBD1 covers 7 bases. CDR3 length equals 13 residues. Germline CDR1 reads SNHLY; CDR2 reads FYNNEI. V lost 8 bases, J lost 5 bases, and 7 bases stayed unmatched. CDR3 coding DNA: TGTGCCAGCTCCCGAGGGGGCGAAGATACGCAGTATTTT. Translated: CASSRGGEDTQYF.

This clonotype occurred a few times. The chain joins TRBV5-8 to TRBJ2-7, with TRBD1 identical over 9 bases. CDR1 and CDR2 (germline): SGHTS, YDEGEE. There are 14 residues in the CDR3. With V trimmed by 4 bases and J by 3 bases, 5 bases remained unmatched. The CDR3 nucleotides are TGTGCCAGCAGCGCCGGGACAGGGAACTACGAGCAGTACTTC. This gives the protein CASSAGTGNYEQYF.

This clonotype appeared many times. The J gene is TRBJ2-5, the V gene TRBV2, with TRBD2 as a possible D gene (6 bases). V lost 2 bases to trimming and J lost 1 base, with 14 bases between them. The V gene's germline CDR1 is SNHLY and CDR2 FYNNEI. This CDR3 comprises 16 residues. CDR3 nucleotides: TGTGCCAGCAGTGAAATTGGGCGGGGAGTCCAAGAGACCCAGTACTTC. Its protein product is CASSEIGRGVQETQYF.

This clonotype has a count of ten or more. The chain has TRBV7-8 and TRBJ1-4; 7 positions match TRBD1. CDR3 length: 14 amino acids. The ends lost 3 bases at V and 4 bases at J; junction bases unmatched: 2. Germline CDR1 is SGHVS and CDR2 is FQNEAQ. Written as DNA, the CDR3 is TGTGCCAGCAGCTTGGGACAGATTAATGAAAAACTGTTTTTT. Protein: CASSLGQINEKLFF.

This rearrangement joins TRBV7-9 to TRBJ2-6; 7 bases map to TRBD1. This CDR3 has 19 amino acids. V lost 8 bases to trimming and J lost 4 bases; unmatched junction nucleotides: 20. Looked up from germline, CDR1 is SEHNR and CDR2 is FQNEAQ (reference sequence). The CDR3 region has the DNA TGTGCCAGCTCACCTCGGGGAACAGGGGATTCGAGCGGGGCCAACGTCCTGACTTTC. Translation gives CASSPRGTGDSSGANVLTF.

Turning to this clonotype: This may stem from a read error, because a much larger clone lies one nucleotide away. V gene TRBV28 combines with J gene TRBJ1-5; 7 bases align to TRBD1. Trimming at V came to 6 bases and at J to 6 bases, leaving 5 bases not matched to a gene. This CDR3 contains 13 residues. In germline, CDR1 is MDHEN, CDR2 SYDVKM. CDR3 nucleotides: TGTGCCAGCAGCCCGACAGGGTCTCAGCCCCAGCATTTT. This encodes CASSPTGSQPQHF.

This clonotype was detected once. The CDR3 nucleotides are TGTGCCAGCAGCGGATCCAGGGGGCTGTTTTCGATTGGCTACACCTTC. Its protein is CASSGSRGLFSIGYTF. The V call is TRBV25-1, the J call TRBJ1-2; TRBD1 aligns across 8 bases. J was trimmed by 7 bases and V by 6 bases; bases with no gene match: 16. The germline CDR1 and CDR2 sequences are MGHDK and SYGVNS. There are 16 residues in the CDR3.

This clonotype was found a few times. The rearrangement uses TRBV2 and TRBJ2-6, with no clear D. Trimming cost V 5 bases and J 1 base, with 12 bases left between them. The germline V gene has CDR1 SNHLY and CDR2 FYNNEI. CDR3 size: 16 residues. The CDR3 is CASSTRRQSGANVLTF. The CDR3 DNA is TGTGCCAGCAGTACCAGACGGCAGTCTGGGGCCAACGTCCTGACTTTC.

There are many counts of this clonotype. The chain is built from TRBV7-9 and TRBJ2-6; tentatively, D is TRBD2 (5 bases). The length of the CDR3 is 15 residues. V lost 5 bases and J 4 bases, leaving 12 bases between the germline ends. Germline V gene sequence: CDR1 SEHNR, CDR2 FQNEAQ (reference sequence). CDR3: CASSLGGPGANVLTF. DNA of the CDR3: TGTGCCAGCAGCCTAGGAGGCCCCGGGGCCAACGTCCTGACTTTC.

This chain links TRBV25-1 with TRBJ2-3; tentatively, D is TRBD1 (8 bases). Per germline, CDR1 MGHDK and CDR2 SYGVNS. This CDR3 has 14 residues. The germline V and J ends were trimmed by 5 bases and 6 bases, with 15 bases remaining between them. The CDR3 is CASSTQGGYDTQYF. CDR3 nucleotides: TGTGCCAGCAGTACACAGGGGGGGTACGATACGCAGTATTTT.

Turning to this clonotype: Sequence at one end of the junction differs from germline and may be a read error. CDR3 DNA: TGTGCCAGCAGTGTCCAGACAGGGGGCACTGAAGCTTTCTTT. Amino acids: CASSVQTGGTEAFF. The gene calls are TRBV10-3 and TRBJ1-1; 9 bases line up with TRBD1. CDR1 and CDR2 (germline): ENHRY, SYGVKD. The CDR3 consists of 14 residues.

This clonotype was picked up a small number of times. This chain's CDR3 is CASSDRRTGEGTEAFF. The CDR3 nucleotides read TGTGCCAGCAGTGATAGGAGGACAGGGGAGGGCACTGAAGCTTTCTTT. The J gene is TRBJ1-1, the V gene TRBV6-5, with 9 nucleotides matching TRBD1. The CDR3 spans 16 residues. Germline V lookup: CDR1 MNHEY, CDR2 SVGAGI. Trimming took 5 bases from V and 4 from J; bases not matched to a gene: 11.

V is TRBV30 and J is TRBJ1-1; D unclear. The germline V gene encodes CDR1 GTSNPN and CDR2 SVGIG (reference sequence). The CDR3 spans 13 residues. The germline V and J ends were trimmed by 0 bases and 6 bases, with 11 bases remaining between them. The CDR3, as DNA: TGTGCCTGGAGTGTACTGCGGGAGTCTGAAGCTTTCTTT. This gives the protein CAWSVLRESEAFF.

The rearrangement uses TRBV9 and TRBJ1-2, with 7 bases matching TRBD1. Per germline, CDR1 SGDLS and CDR2 YYNGEE. The CDR3 consists of 13 residues. The J segment lost 8 bases and the V segment lost 3 bases, leaving 7 bases of the junction unmatched. DNA for the CDR3: TGTGCCAGCAGCGGACAGGGTATACAAGGCTACACCTTC. Translation: CASSGQGIQGYTF. The full variable domain, with the rest looked up from reference TRBV9 and TRBJ1-2, is DSGVTQTPKHLITATGQRVTLRCSPRSGDLSVYWYQQSLDQGLQFLIQYYNGEERAKGNILERFSAQQFPDLHSELNLSSLELGDSALYFCASSGQGIQGYTFGSGTRLTVV.

This clonotype was picked up one time. This may be a read error: a much more frequent sequence differs by one nucleotide. The chain couples TRBV10-3 to TRBJ2-7, with 12 bases that match TRBD1. CDR3 size: 13 residues. Germline CDR1 is ENHRY and CDR2 is SYGVKD. V gave up 6 bases and J gave up 5 bases; unmatched junction bases: 2. This CDR3 reads CAIRGQGANEQYF. CDR3 coding DNA: TGTGCCATCAGGGGACAGGGGGCCAACGAGCAGTACTTC.

This clonotype was detected a few times. The gene calls are TRBV2 and TRBJ2-7; the D is unclear. V dropped 3 bases and J dropped 0 bases, with 9 bases sitting between them. CDR1 is SNHLY, CDR2 FYNNEI, per germline. The CDR3 covers 14 residues. CDR3 loop: CASSESGGSYEQYF. The CDR3 DNA reads TGTGCCAGCAGTGAGTCGGGCGGCTCCTACGAGCAGTACTTC.

V gene TRBV5-8 combines with J gene TRBJ1-1; D ambiguous. The germline gives CDR1 SGHTS, CDR2 YDEGEE. This CDR3 has 16 residues. The germline V and J ends were trimmed by 1 base and 1 base, with 14 bases remaining between them. The CDR3 reads CASSLLPRRRNTEAFF. The CDR3 nucleotides read TGTGCCAGCAGCTTGTTGCCAAGAAGGAGGAACACTGAAGCTTTCTTT.

This chain uses TRBV29-1 with TRBJ1-2; weak D call: TRBD1 (5 bases). V lost 3 bases to trimming and J lost 5 bases, with 7 bases between them. The CDR3 is made up of 11 amino acids. From germline, CDR1 is SQVTM and CDR2 ANQGSEA. CDR3 nucleotides: TGCAGCGTTGACGAGGGGTATGGCTACACCTTC. Amino acid sequence: CSVDEGYGYTF.

The rearrangement joins TRBV10-3 to TRBJ2-6, with 9 bases fitting TRBD1. The CDR3 loop spans 18 amino acids. V was pared by 10 bases and J by 0 bases, with 13 bases of the junction left unmatched. CDR1 is ENHRY and CDR2 is SYGVKD in the germline V gene. CDR3 DNA: TGTGCCAGCTTCCCCTTAGGGACAGGGAGCTCTGGGGCCAACGTCCTGACTTTC. This translates into CASFPLGTGSSGANVLTF.

CDR3 coding DNA: TGTGCCAGCAGTAAGTCCCGGGTGAGCTCTGGAAACACCATATATTTT. As protein: CASSKSRVSSGNTIYF. This rearrangement joins TRBV25-1 to TRBJ1-3, with D hard to call. Germline V gene sequence: CDR1 MGHDK, CDR2 SYGVNS. This CDR3 comprises 16 residues. V was cut by 5 bases and J by 0 bases, with 14 bases left in between. Full variable domain (missing parts from reference TRBV25-1 and TRBJ1-3): EADIYQTPRYLVIGTGKKITLECSQTMGHDKMYWYQQDPGMELHLIHYSYGVNSTEKGDLSSESTVSRIRTEHFPLTLESARPSHTSQYLCASSKSRVSSGNTIYFGEGSWLTVV.

This clonotype was observed many times. The chain has TRBV15 and TRBJ1-1, with TRBD1 as a possible D gene (5 bases). The CDR3 is 16 amino acids. Germline V CDR1 and CDR2: LNHNV, YYDKDF (reference sequence). Deletions cut 0 bases from V and 4 bases from J, with 15 bases between. The CDR3 loop is CATSRDRWTRATEAFF. CDR3 sequence (DNA): TGTGCCACCAGCAGAGATAGATGGACCAGGGCCACTGAAGCTTTCTTT.

The chain links TRBV25-1 to TRBJ1-1; D remains ambiguous. Germline V lookup: CDR1 MGHDK, CDR2 SYGVNS. The V gene lost 3 bases and the J gene lost 5 bases, with 10 bases spanning the gap. This CDR3 is 13 amino acids long. The CDR3 is CASSDRVGTEAFF. The DNA of the CDR3 is TGTGCCAGCAGTGATAGGGTTGGGACTGAAGCTTTCTTT.

At least ten counts were recorded for this clonotype. The CDR3, as DNA: TGCAGTGCTAGCGTTAGTGGAGGCTCCTATAATTCACCCCTCCACTTT. Its translation is CSASVSGGSYNSPLHF. V and J are TRBV20-1 and TRBJ1-6; D gene ambiguous. CDR1 DFQATT and CDR2 SNEGSKA come from the germline V gene (reference sequence). V was trimmed by 3 bases and J by 0 bases, leaving 12 bases between them. This CDR3 is built from 16 residues.

V usage is TRBV15 and J usage is TRBJ1-5; maybe TRBD1 (6 bases). The CDR3 is 14 residues long. Germline V gene lookup returns CDR1 LNHNV and CDR2 YYDKDF (reference sequence). V lost 4 bases, J lost 3 bases, and 10 bases lay in between. The CDR3 spells CATSNGQNNQPQHF. The CDR3 DNA sequence: TGTGCCACCAGCAACGGACAGAACAATCAGCCCCAGCATTTT.

The chain joins TRBV10-3 to TRBJ2-7; 8 bases agree with TRBD1. V shed 4 bases and J 3 bases; nucleotides not matched to a gene: 8. The CDR3 is 15 amino acids. Looked up from germline, CDR1 is ENHRY and CDR2 is SYGVKD. Written as DNA, the CDR3 is TGTGCCATCAGTGGCCAGGGACAGGACGGCTACGAGCAGTACTTC. It specifies CAISGQGQDGYEQYF.

This clonotype was recorded at least ten times. This chain connects TRBV24-1 to TRBJ1-4, with a tentative D call TRBD1 (5 bases). CDR3 length: 12 amino acids. The V end lost 0 bases, the J end lost 11 bases, and 6 bases lay between the germline ends. CDR1 and CDR2 from the germline V gene are KGHDR and SFDVKD. The CDR3 sequence is CATSDLRGKLFF. The CDR3, as DNA: TGTGCCACCAGTGATTTGCGGGGGAAACTGTTTTTT.